The 27 T cell receptor beta chains given below trace back to one sample, sequenced in a study of T cell changes during pregnancy in multiple sclerosis (dated by TCRdb to between 2019 and 2020). Libraries were built with the immunoSEQ multiplex PCR assay. The table comes from immuneACCESS by way of TCRdb, which keeps in-frame sequences with V and J called. Part of the clones is missing from these tables; in studies checked, under half for an unresolved V gene and the rest for unknown reasons. The sample yields approximately 99,000 clones; approximately 93% were counted once. Together, the top ten hold roughly 0.95% of the sample. Specimen: peripheral blood, collected after pregnancy. All receptors derive from a female donor with multiple sclerosis, enrolled in a pregnancy study.

This clone was seen just once. The CDR3 here is CASSPGSYQPQHF. CDR3 nucleotides: TGTGCCAGCTCACCAGGCAGTTATCAGCCCCAGCATTTT. The genes are TRBV18 and TRBJ1-5; D is unresolved. CDR1 is KGHSH, CDR2 LQKENI, per germline. V was clipped by 2 bases and J by 5 bases, with 7 bases between them. The CDR3 spans 13 residues.

The V call is TRBV5-1, the J call TRBJ2-4; no definite D call. The V gene lost 0 bases and the J gene lost 0 bases, with 13 bases spanning the gap. Germline lookup yields CDR1 SGHRS and CDR2 YFSETQ. The CDR3 runs 17 residues. Written as DNA, the CDR3 is TGCGCCAGCAGCTTGGATGAGTTTTCACTAGCCAAAAACATTCAGTACTTC. This codes for CASSLDEFSLAKNIQYF.

The rearrangement uses TRBV9 and TRBJ2-1; 7 nucleotides align to TRBD2. The germline V gene has CDR1 SGDLS and CDR2 YYNGEE. V was clipped by 0 bases and J by 2 bases; unmatched bases: 2. The CDR3 loop spans 15 amino acids. The CDR3 here is CASSVAAGAYNEQFF. The CDR3 DNA sequence: TGTGCCAGCAGCGTAGCGGCGGGGGCCTACAATGAGCAGTTCTTC.

This clone has more than one count but fewer than ten. The chain has TRBV16 and TRBJ1-3; no clear D gene. The V and J ends lost 0 bases and 4 bases respectively, with 4 bases between them. This CDR3 region has 13 residues. The germline V gene encodes CDR1 KGHSY and CDR2 FQNENV. As DNA, the CDR3 is TGTGCCAGCAGCCAATCGGGCGGAAACACCATATATTTT. Amino acids: CASSQSGGNTIYF.

The gene calls are TRBV2 and TRBJ2-3, with 7 bases fitting TRBD2. CDR1 is SNHLY, CDR2 FYNNEI, per germline. This CDR3 has 15 amino acids. V lost 5 bases to trimming and J lost 2 bases; unmatched junction nucleotides: 7. CDR3 amino acids: CASSYSGSSTDTQYF. The DNA for the CDR3 is TGTGCCAGCAGTTATAGCGGGTCCTCCACAGATACGCAGTATTTT.

J is TRBJ2-2 and V is TRBV5-4; no definite D call. The CDR3 has 13 amino acids. CDR1 SGHNT and CDR2 YYREEE come from the germline V gene (reference sequence). V shed 0 bases and J shed 7 bases, with 7 bases lying between them. The CDR3 DNA is TGTGCCAGCAGCTTGGACCCGGTCGGGGAGCTGTTTTTT. Protein: CASSLDPVGELFF.

This chain joins TRBV6-1 and TRBJ2-3, with D perhaps matching TRBD1 (5 bases). CDR3 size: 15 residues. Germline V CDR1 and CDR2: MNHNS, SASEGT. V was pared by 1 base and J by 4 bases, with 12 bases between. The DNA of the CDR3 is TGTGCCAGCAGTGAAGACGGCAGGGCTTCAGATACGCAGTATTTT. It encodes CASSEDGRASDTQYF.

This clone was counted between two and nine times. The chain recombines TRBV27 with TRBJ1-2; a possible D gene is TRBD1 (6 bases). The CDR3 has 13 amino acids. CDR1 and CDR2 from the germline V gene are MNHEY and SMNVEV (reference sequence). V dropped 2 bases and J dropped 5 bases, with 9 bases sitting between them. The CDR3 sequence is CASSLGGGYGYTF. In DNA, the CDR3 is TGTGCCAGCAGTTTAGGGGGCGGGTATGGCTACACCTTC.

This clone turned up a few times. The chain combines TRBV18 with TRBJ1-5; 7 nucleotides align to TRBD1. V was clipped by 6 bases and J by 2 bases; unmatched bases: 4. The germline V gene has CDR1 KGHSH and CDR2 LQKENI. The CDR3 consists of 14 residues. This CDR3 is CASSDREGNQPQHF. In DNA, the CDR3 is TGTGCCAGCTCTGACAGGGAGGGCAATCAGCCCCAGCATTTT.

The V gene is TRBV9, the J gene TRBJ2-5; 11 bases agree with TRBD2. This CDR3 has 14 residues. Germline V gene data show CDR1 as SGDLS and CDR2 as YYNGEE. Trimming removed 4 bases from V and 3 bases from J; junction bases left unmatched: 2. The CDR3 loop is CASSLAGGKETQYF. CDR3 coding DNA: TGTGCCAGCAGCCTAGCGGGGGGCAAAGAGACCCAGTACTTC.

V usage is TRBV5-4 and J usage is TRBJ2-7; 13 bases fit TRBD2. Germline V lookup: CDR1 SGHNT, CDR2 YYREEE (reference sequence). The CDR3 sequence is 15 residues long. Losses at the gene ends were 5 bases for V and 4 bases for J; bases not matched to a gene: 6. In nucleotides, the CDR3 is TGTGCCAGCAGAGACGGGACTAGCGGGAATTACGAGCAGTACTTC. Protein: CASRDGTSGNYEQYF.

This chain joins TRBV13 and TRBJ2-7; maybe TRBD1 (8 bases). Trimming removed 5 bases from V and 3 bases from J, with 17 bases in between. Germline V lookup: CDR1 PRHDT, CDR2 FYEKMQ (reference sequence). The CDR3 loop spans 15 amino acids. Here the CDR3 reads CASSPWTGRDYEQYF. Written as DNA, the CDR3 is TGTGCCAGCAGCCCCTGGACAGGGAGGGACTACGAGCAGTACTTC. Supplemented by reference TRBV13 and TRBJ2-7, the full variable domain reads AAGVIQSPRHLIKEKRETATLKCYPIPRHDTVYWYQQGPGQDPQFLISFYEKMQSDKGSIPDRFSAQQFSDYHSELNMSSLELGDSALYFCASSPWTGRDYEQYFGPGTRLTVT.

The chain links TRBV15 to TRBJ1-4; tentatively, D is TRBD1 (5 bases). CDR3 length: 15 amino acids. Germline V lookup: CDR1 LNHNV, CDR2 YYDKDF (reference sequence). V was trimmed by 0 bases and J by 7 bases, leaving 12 bases between them. As DNA, the CDR3 is TGTGCCACCAGCAGAGACCAGGGTTTATTTGAAAAACTGTTTTTT. It codes for CATSRDQGLFEKLFF. The variable domain in full, completed from reference TRBV15 and TRBJ1-4, reads DAMVIQNPRYQVTQFGKPVTLSCSQTLNHNVMYWYQQKSSQAPKLLFHYYDKDFNNEADTPDNFQSRRPNTSFCFLDIRSPGLGDTAMYLCATSRDQGLFEKLFFGSGTQLSVL.

The chain combines TRBV7-2 with TRBJ2-5; TRBD1 matches 9 bases. CDR1 SGHTA and CDR2 FQGNSA come from the germline V gene. Trimming took 4 bases from V and 5 from J; bases not matched to a gene: 5. The CDR3 loop spans 14 amino acids. CDR3 bases: TGTGCCAGCAGCTCACGGACAGGGGCGGAGACCCAGTACTTC. The encoded protein is CASSSRTGAETQYF.

The chain has TRBV4-1 and TRBJ1-2; 10 nucleotides line up with TRBD1. The CDR3 sequence is 17 residues long. Germline CDR1 and CDR2: MGHRA and YSYEKL. Unmatched junction bases numbered 11, after V lost 1 base and J lost 6 bases. The chain's CDR3 is CASSQVARDRGQNGYTF. The CDR3 coding sequence is TGCGCCAGCAGCCAAGTTGCCCGGGACAGGGGTCAAAATGGCTACACCTTC.

This clone was counted a single time. This chain connects TRBV30 to TRBJ2-7; TRBD1 might be the D (6 bases). Trimming cost V 5 bases and J 6 bases, with 17 bases left between them. Germline V CDR1 and CDR2: GTSNPN, SVGIG (reference sequence). This CDR3 spans 13 amino acids. The CDR3 DNA reads TGTGCCTGGGAGGGTCACAGGGCTTCCGAGCAGTACTTC. It specifies CAWEGHRASEQYF.

V is TRBV19 and J is TRBJ2-3; 9 bases agree with TRBD2. The ends lost 5 bases at V and 0 bases at J; junction bases unmatched: 3. The germline V gene encodes CDR1 LNHDA and CDR2 SQIVND (reference sequence). The CDR3 length is 15 residues. DNA of the CDR3: TGTGCCAGTAGTCCGACTAGCGGCAGCACAGATACGCAGTATTTT. Protein sequence: CASSPTSGSTDTQYF.

The chain couples TRBV6-5 to TRBJ1-5; D remains ambiguous. Per germline, CDR1 MNHEY and CDR2 SVGAGI. Trimming removed 5 bases from V and 6 bases from J, with 11 bases in between. The CDR3 length is 13 residues. The CDR3 DNA is TGTGCCAGCAGTATGCGGTTAGGTCAGCCCCAGCATTTT. This gives the protein CASSMRLGQPQHF.

This rearrangement joins TRBV29-1 to TRBJ2-7, with D possibly matching TRBD2 (6 bases). V lost 6 bases and J 5 bases, leaving 20 bases between the germline ends. CDR3 length: 14 amino acids. Germline V gene data show CDR1 as SQVTM and CDR2 as ANQGSEA. CDR3 protein: CSVGPAGNGNEQYF. Written as DNA, the CDR3 is TGCAGCGTGGGGCCTGCGGGGAACGGGAACGAGCAGTACTTC.

V usage is TRBV18 and J usage is TRBJ1-1; TRBD1 aligns across 8 bases. Trimming took 1 base from V and 10 from J; bases not matched to a gene: 20. The CDR3 loop spans 18 amino acids. The germline CDR1 and CDR2 sequences are KGHSH and LQKENI. The CDR3 sequence: CASSPLELTGESVVRAFF. The CDR3, as DNA: TGTGCCAGCTCACCACTTGAACTGACAGGGGAGAGTGTAGTGAGAGCTTTCTTT.

For the CDR3, the DNA is TGTGCCAGCAAGCCGCGGGGCGCTGAAGCTTTCTTT. It specifies CASKPRGAEAFF. The rearrangement links TRBV7-9 to TRBJ1-1; possible D gene TRBD1, 5 bases. Germline V gene lookup returns CDR1 SEHNR and CDR2 FQNEAQ (reference sequence). V was shortened by 7 bases and J by 6 bases, with 12 bases between the two germline ends. CDR3 length: 12 residues.

The chain joins TRBV6-6 to TRBJ1-4; D is possibly TRBD1 (5 bases). The V end was cut by 6 bases, the J end by 15 bases, with 23 bases between. This CDR3 contains 14 residues. Germline values: CDR1 MNHNY, CDR2 SVGAGI (reference sequence). CDR3 DNA: TGTGCCAGCAGAATCAAAACCGGGGCGGGAAACTTGTTTTTT. This encodes CASRIKTGAGNLFF.

The chain has TRBV5-1 and TRBJ2-1, with 8 nucleotides matching TRBD1. This CDR3 has 13 amino acids. Germline V gene sequence: CDR1 SGHRS, CDR2 YFSETQ. V gave up 5 bases and J gave up 3 bases; unmatched junction bases: 1. CDR3: CASSDRGYNEQFF. CDR3 bases: TGCGCCAGCAGTGACAGGGGCTACAATGAGCAGTTCTTC.

This rearrangement joins TRBV14 to TRBJ1-4; D may be TRBD1 (6 bases). The CDR3 is 17 amino acids. Per germline, CDR1 SGHDN and CDR2 FVKESK. The V and J ends lost 0 bases and 8 bases respectively, with 19 bases between them. The CDR3 DNA sequence: TGTGCCAGCAGCCAAGATAGGGGGGGCCGCCGAGGAGAAAAACTGTTTTTT. Translating gives CASSQDRGGRRGEKLFF.

The gene calls are TRBV28 and TRBJ2-7; tentative D call: TRBD2 (5 bases). Trimming pared 3 bases from V and 6 bases from J, leaving 9 bases between. Per germline, CDR1 MDHEN and CDR2 SYDVKM. This CDR3 spans 12 amino acids. CDR3 DNA: TGTGCCAGCAGTTTTCCTGAGGGCGAGCAGTACTTC. As protein: CASSFPEGEQYF.

This chain uses TRBV7-8 with TRBJ1-2, with a possible D match to TRBD1 (6 bases). Germline values: CDR1 SGHVS, CDR2 FQNEAQ. Trimming stripped 1 base from V and 8 bases from J, with 11 bases between. This CDR3 comprises 13 residues. DNA of the CDR3: TGTGCCAGCAGCTTAGTGTGGGGGGGCGGCTACACCTTC. Residues: CASSLVWGGGYTF.

This CDR3 is CASSQRQEMNTEAFF. CDR3 DNA sequence: TGTGCCAGCTCCCAAAGACAGGAGATGAACACTGAAGCTTTCTTT. This chain joins TRBV18 and TRBJ1-1; tentative D call: TRBD1 (6 bases). This CDR3 spans 15 amino acids. The V end was cut by 6 bases, the J end by 0 bases, with 14 bases between. Germline V gene lookup returns CDR1 KGHSH and CDR2 LQKENI.